This TCR beta chain was identified during a study of blood T cell repertoires in COVID-19. At the level of the study: COVID-19 samples collected from the United States, Italy and Spain covered acute and convalescent phases.

In the authors' methods: The authors estimated nucleated cell counts from reference gene primer amplification. TCRdb keeps only in-frame clones here, not all; method: immunoSEQ multiplex PCR. That table furnishes V, J and clone size, whereas the DNA furnished D and trimming. The sample lists about 89,000 clones, around 75% occurring once. Germline CDR1 reads SGHNT; CDR2 reads YYREEE (reference sequence). The CDR3 loop spans 12 amino acids. V shed 9 bases, J shed 4 bases, and the junction held 5 bases outside the gene matches. Patients in Seattle were enrolled during active infection, then followed longitudinally.

The source is a man between 70 and 80 years old with COVID-19, enrolled during active disease. The sequenced material came from peripheral blood. The chain joins TRBV5-4 to TRBJ2-5; 8 bases map to TRBD1. CDR3 coding DNA: TGTGCCACCGAAGACAGGGGAGAGACCCAGTACTTC. As protein: CATEDRGETQYF.